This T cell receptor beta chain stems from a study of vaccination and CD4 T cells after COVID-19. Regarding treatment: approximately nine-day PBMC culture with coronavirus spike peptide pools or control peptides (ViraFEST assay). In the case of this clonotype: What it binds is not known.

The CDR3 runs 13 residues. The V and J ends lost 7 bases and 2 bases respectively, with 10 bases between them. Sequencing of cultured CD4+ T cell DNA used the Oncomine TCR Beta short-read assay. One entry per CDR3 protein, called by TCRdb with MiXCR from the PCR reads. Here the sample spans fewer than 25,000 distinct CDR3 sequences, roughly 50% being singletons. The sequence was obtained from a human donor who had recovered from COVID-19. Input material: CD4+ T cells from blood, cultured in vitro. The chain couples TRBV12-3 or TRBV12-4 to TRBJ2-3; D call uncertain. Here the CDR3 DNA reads TGTGCCAGCAACTTAGATTTCACAGATACGCAGTATTTT. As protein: CASNLDFTDTQYF.